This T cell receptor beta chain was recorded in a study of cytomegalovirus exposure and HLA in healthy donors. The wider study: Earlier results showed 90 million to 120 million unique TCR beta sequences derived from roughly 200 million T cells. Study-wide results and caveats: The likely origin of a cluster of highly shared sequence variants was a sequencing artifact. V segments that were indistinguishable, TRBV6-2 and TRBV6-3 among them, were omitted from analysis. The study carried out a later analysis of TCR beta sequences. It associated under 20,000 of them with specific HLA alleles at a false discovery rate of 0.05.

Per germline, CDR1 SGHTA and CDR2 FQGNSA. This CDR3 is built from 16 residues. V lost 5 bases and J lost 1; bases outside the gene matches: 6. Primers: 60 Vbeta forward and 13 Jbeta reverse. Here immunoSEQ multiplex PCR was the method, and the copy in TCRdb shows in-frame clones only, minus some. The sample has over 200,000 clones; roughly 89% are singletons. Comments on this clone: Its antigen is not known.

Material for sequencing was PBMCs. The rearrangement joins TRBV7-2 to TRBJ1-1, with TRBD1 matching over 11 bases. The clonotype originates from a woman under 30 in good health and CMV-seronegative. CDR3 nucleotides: TGTGCCAGCAGCATGGGGACAGGGGGGAGGAACACTGAAGCTTTCTTT. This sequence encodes CASSMGTGGRNTEAFF.